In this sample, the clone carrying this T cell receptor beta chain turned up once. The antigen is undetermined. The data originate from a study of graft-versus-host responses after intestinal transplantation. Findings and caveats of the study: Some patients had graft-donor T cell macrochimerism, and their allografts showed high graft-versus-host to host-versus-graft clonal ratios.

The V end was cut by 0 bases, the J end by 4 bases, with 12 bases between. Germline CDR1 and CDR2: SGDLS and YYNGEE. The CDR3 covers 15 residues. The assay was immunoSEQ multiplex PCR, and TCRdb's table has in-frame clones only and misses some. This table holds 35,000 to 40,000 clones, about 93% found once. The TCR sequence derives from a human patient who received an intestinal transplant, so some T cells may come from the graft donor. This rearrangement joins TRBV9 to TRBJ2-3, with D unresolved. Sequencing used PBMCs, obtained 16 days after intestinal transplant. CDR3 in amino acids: CASSVAGPDADTQYF. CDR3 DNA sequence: TGTGCCAGCAGCGTAGCGGGTCCGGACGCAGATACGCAGTATTTT.